Below, 30 T cell receptor beta chains from the same sample are listed, as sequenced in a study of OX40 agonist ivuxolimab in advanced cancers. Sequencing used immunoSEQ multiplex PCR; TCRdb keeps in-frame clones, though not all of them. The repertoire holds tens of thousands of clones, roughly nine tenths seen once, with about 12% in the top ten. Sequenced here: CD4+ or CD8+ T cells sorted from blood, sampled in a trial of the OX40 agonist ivuxolimab. All receptors come from an adult with an advanced solid tumor such as melanoma, head and neck, liver or kidney cancer.

The CDR3 DNA follows: TGCGCCAGCAGGATACAGGGGTCTATCGACGAGCAGTACTTC. Residues: CASRIQGSIDEQYF. This chain connects TRBV5-1 to TRBJ2-7; 7 nucleotides agree with TRBD1. Germline V gives CDR1 SGHRS, CDR2 YFSETQ. This CDR3 region has 14 residues. Losses at the gene ends were 5 bases for V and 5 bases for J; bases not matched to a gene: 10.

The chain joins TRBV4-2 to TRBJ2-3; TRBD2 might be the D (7 bases). CDR1 is LGHNA and CDR2 is YNFKEQ in the germline V gene. Trimming took 1 base from V and 4 from J, leaving 12 bases between them. The CDR3 totals 15 residues. The CDR3 region has the DNA TGTGCCAGCAGCCAAGGGGAGGGGGTAGCAGATACGCAGTATTTT. Encoded protein: CASSQGEGVADTQYF.

The chain couples TRBV29-1 to TRBJ2-5; 10 bases agree with TRBD2. The CDR3 runs 12 residues. Trimming cost V 4 bases and J 6 bases; bases outside gene matches: 2. Germline V CDR1 and CDR2: SQVTM, ANQGSEA. The CDR3 region has the DNA TGCAGCGTTGCTAGCGGGAGCCAGACCCAGTACTTC. As protein: CSVASGSQTQYF.

The chain carries TRBV10-1 and TRBJ1-1; D is ambiguous. The CDR3 contains 13 residues. In germline, CDR1 is WNHNN, CDR2 SYGVQD (reference sequence). Deletions cut 4 bases from V and 2 bases from J, with 8 bases between. As DNA, the CDR3 is TGCGCCAGCAGTGTCCTGCGAAACACTGAAGCTTTCTTT. It encodes CASSVLRNTEAFF.

This clone was counted a single time. The chain recombines TRBV6-6 with TRBJ1-2; tentatively, D is TRBD1 (5 bases). CDR3 size: 16 residues. Germline CDR1 MNHNY, CDR2 SVGAGI (reference sequence). V was clipped by 6 bases and J by 0 bases, with 17 bases between them. The CDR3 nucleotides read TGTGCCAGCAGACCCCCAGGGAGAAGAACTAACTATGGCTACACCTTC. Its protein is CASRPPGRRTNYGYTF.

The chain has TRBV5-5 and TRBJ2-7, with 7 bases fitting TRBD1. CDR3 length: 12 amino acids. With V trimmed by 7 bases and J by 4 bases, 5 bases remained unmatched. Germline CDR1 and CDR2: SGHKS and YYEKEE (reference sequence). DNA of the CDR3: TGTGCCAGCGAGGGCAGGGGGTACGAGCAGTACTTC. Protein product: CASEGRGYEQYF.

This clone was detected only a few times. The chain has TRBV4-1 and TRBJ1-5; 9 nucleotides match TRBD1. CDR3 length: 17 amino acids. Trimming cost V 1 base and J 7 bases; bases outside gene matches: 11. Per germline, CDR1 MGHRA and CDR2 YSYEKL. CDR3: CASSQVSATGGYQPQHF. CDR3 DNA: TGCGCCAGCAGCCAAGTCTCAGCGACAGGGGGTTACCAGCCCCAGCATTTT.

The V call is TRBV6-6, the J call TRBJ1-2; tentative D call: TRBD1 (6 bases). The CDR3 sequence is 15 residues long. Trimming shortened V by 2 bases and J by 5 bases, and 15 bases separated the two germline ends. The germline gives CDR1 MNHNY, CDR2 SVGAGI (reference sequence). The CDR3 DNA reads TGTGCCAGCAGTTACCAGGCAGGGGTAGGGTATGGCTACACCTTC. Translating it yields CASSYQAGVGYGYTF.

V usage is TRBV6-5 and J usage is TRBJ1-4, with D possibly being TRBD1 (5 bases). There are 15 residues in the CDR3. V was shortened by 6 bases and J by 7 bases, with 18 bases between the two germline ends. Germline V gene sequence: CDR1 MNHEY, CDR2 SVGAGI. CDR3 protein: CASSDGWGDGEKLFF. CDR3 nucleotide sequence: TGTGCCAGCAGCGACGGGTGGGGGGACGGTGAAAAACTGTTTTTT.

This chain connects TRBV28 to TRBJ2-7, with 7 bases identical to TRBD2. The CDR3 sequence is 15 residues long. Germline V CDR1 and CDR2: MDHEN, SYDVKM. J lost 2 bases, V lost 9 bases, and 13 bases had no gene match. The CDR3 DNA reads as TGTGCCAGTGCAACCCCGGGACTACGCACCTACGAGCAGTACTTC. Translating gives CASATPGLRTYEQYF.

The rearrangement joins TRBV28 to TRBJ1-1, with 7 bases matching TRBD1. The CDR3 is made up of 14 amino acids. The V gene's germline CDR1 is MDHEN and CDR2 SYDVKM. V shed 7 bases and J 4 bases; nucleotides not matched to a gene: 9. The DNA of the CDR3 is TGTGCCAGCACCCTTGGAGGGACAGTCACTGAAGCTTTCTTT. Amino acid sequence: CASTLGGTVTEAFF.

The chain links TRBV5-1 to TRBJ2-1; 13 bases agree with TRBD2. J gave up 10 bases and V 4 bases, and 11 bases lay outside the gene matches. Germline-derived CDR1 and CDR2 are SGHRS and YFSETQ. The length of the CDR3 is 16 residues. CDR3 in DNA: TGCGCCAGCAGCAGGAACGGACTAGCGGGAGAGGGAGAGCAGTTCTTC. Its translation is CASSRNGLAGEGEQFF.

The chain's CDR3 is CASSYSAGSSPLHF. CDR3 in DNA: TGTGCCAGCAGTTACTCGGCAGGTTCTTCACCCCTCCACTTT. The rearrangement joins TRBV6-5 to TRBJ1-6; D is unresolved. Germline assignment: CDR1 MNHEY and CDR2 SVGAGI. The CDR3 consists of 14 residues. Trimming removed 0 bases from V and 9 bases from J, with 9 bases in between.

The chain recombines TRBV25-1 with TRBJ1-2; weak D call: TRBD1 (5 bases). The CDR3 runs 13 residues. Trimming shortened V by 7 bases and J by 4 bases, and 13 bases separated the two germline ends. Germline CDR1 reads MGHDK; CDR2 reads SYGVNS. DNA for the CDR3: TGTGCCAGCACAAAGGGGCCGAGCTATGGCTACACCTTC. It specifies CASTKGPSYGYTF.

The rearrangement uses TRBV19 and TRBJ2-3; D remains unclear. The length of the CDR3 is 13 residues. The V end lost 6 bases, the J end lost 4 bases, and 11 bases lay between the germline ends. CDR1 LNHDA and CDR2 SQIVND come from the germline V gene (reference sequence). The CDR3 nucleotides read TGTGCCAGTAGGGGGTCCCAGGCAGATACGCAGTATTTT. Translated, it gives CASRGSQADTQYF. The full variable domain, rest sourced from reference TRBV19 and TRBJ2-3, is DGGITQSPKYLFRKEGQNVTLSCEQNLNHDAMYWYRQDPGQGLRLIYYSQIVNDFQKGDIAEGYSVSREKKESFPLTVTSAQKNPTAFYLCASRGSQADTQYFGPGTRLTVL.

V gene TRBV9 combines with J gene TRBJ2-1; 8 bases line up with TRBD1. Germline loops: CDR1 SGDLS, CDR2 YYNGEE. The V gene end was trimmed by 0 bases and the J gene end by 4 bases; junction bases not matched to a gene: 6. The CDR3 spans 16 residues. The chain's CDR3 is CASSVGAGQVYNEQFF. As DNA, the CDR3 is TGTGCCAGCAGCGTAGGTGCGGGACAGGTTTACAATGAGCAGTTCTTC.

The genes are TRBV15 and TRBJ2-5; no clear D gene. The tail of the sequence fits TRBJ2-7 better, so the J call may be wrong. The length of the CDR3 is 13 residues. In germline, CDR1 is LNHNV, CDR2 YYDKDF (reference sequence). CDR3 sequence (DNA): TGTGCCACCAGCCGATCCGGATCCTACGAGCAGTACTTC. Its protein product is CATSRSGSYEQYF.

CDR3 bases: TGTGCCAGCACCCAAGGCGGGGTAAGCACAGATACGCAGTATTTT. Residues: CASTQGGVSTDTQYF. This sequence joins TRBV5-5 and TRBJ2-3; tentatively, D is TRBD2 (6 bases). The CDR3 is 15 amino acids. Trimming took off 6 bases at V and 0 bases at J, with 14 bases between the two ends. Germline values: CDR1 SGHKS, CDR2 YYEKEE (reference sequence). Drawing the rest from reference TRBV5-5 and TRBJ2-3, the complete variable domain is DAGVTQSPTHLIKTRGQQVTLRCSPISGHKSVSWYQQVLGQGPQFIFQYYEKEERGRGNFPDRFSARQFPNYSSELNVNALLLGDSALYLCASTQGGVSTDTQYFGPGTRLTVL.

This chain connects TRBV23-1 to TRBJ2-7; D call uncertain. TRBV23-1 is flagged as an ORF with uncertain function. V was shortened by 6 bases and J by 7 bases, with 19 bases between the two germline ends. The CDR3 length is 14 residues. The CDR3 DNA reads TGCGCCAGCAGCCTCAATCTGCAGGTAAGGGAGCAGTACTTC. This codes for CASSLNLQVREQYF.

The chain joins TRBV4-2 to TRBJ2-6; no reliable D call. Germline V CDR1 and CDR2: LGHNA, YNFKEQ. The CDR3 runs to 16 residues. V shed 0 bases and J shed 0 bases, with 6 bases lying between them. CDR3 nucleotide sequence: TGTGCCAGCAGCCAAGATGTCAGCTCTGGGGCCAACGTCCTGACTTTC. Translated, it gives CASSQDVSSGANVLTF.

The rearrangement links TRBV19 to TRBJ2-7; TRBD2 matches at 7 bases. The CDR3 covers 16 residues. Germline V gene data show CDR1 as LNHDA and CDR2 as SQIVND (reference sequence). V shed 5 bases, J shed 3 bases, and the junction held 13 bases outside the gene matches. The DNA for the CDR3 is TGTGCCAGTAGTGGCCCCTTTTGGGCGGGAGACTACGAGCAGTACTTC. Translated: CASSGPFWAGDYEQYF.

The chain joins TRBV28 to TRBJ2-7, with D possibly matching TRBD2 (6 bases). This CDR3 contains 14 residues. V dropped 6 bases and J dropped 3 bases, with 15 bases sitting between them. Germline V CDR1 and CDR2: MDHEN, SYDVKM. The CDR3 reads CASSTAGGVYEQYF. For the CDR3, the DNA is TGTGCCAGCAGCACGGCCGGAGGGGTCTACGAGCAGTACTTC.

The chain uses TRBV18 and TRBJ2-5; D gene unclear. Per the germline V gene, CDR1 is KGHSH and CDR2 is LQKENI. Trimming removed 4 bases at V and 2 bases at J, with 5 bases between. The CDR3 totals 12 residues. CDR3 nucleotide sequence: TGTGCCAGCTCACACCGTCAAGAGACCCAGTACTTC. This translates into CASSHRQETQYF.

The J gene is TRBJ2-3, the V gene TRBV4-2; 9 bases line up with TRBD2. This CDR3 has 17 amino acids. Germline V lookup: CDR1 LGHNA, CDR2 YNFKEQ. Trimming cost V 6 bases and J 4 bases; bases outside gene matches: 14. The CDR3 loop is CASRTEGVSGGADTQYF. CDR3 in DNA: TGTGCCAGCAGGACAGAAGGGGTTAGCGGGGGTGCAGATACGCAGTATTTT.

The V gene is TRBV29-1, the J gene TRBJ1-2, with D tentatively TRBD1 (6 bases). Germline V CDR1 and CDR2: SQVTM, ANQGSEA. This CDR3 contains 14 residues. V lost 4 bases to trimming and J lost 8 bases, with 20 bases between them. In nucleotides, the CDR3 is TGCAGCGTTGGTCATGGACAGTGGGGAGAGGGCTACACCTTC. Its protein is CSVGHGQWGEGYTF.

This chain joins TRBV7-9 and TRBJ2-5; D is ambiguous. CDR3 size: 12 residues. Germline V gene sequence: CDR1 SEHNR, CDR2 FQNEAQ (reference sequence). Trimming left V 1 base short and J 13 bases short, with 13 bases between. As DNA, the CDR3 is TGTGCCAGCAGCTTAGAGGACGGCCCCCGGTACTTC. Protein sequence: CASSLEDGPRYF.

This chain joins TRBV28 and TRBJ2-5, with 13 bases fitting TRBD2. The CDR3 contains 18 residues. Germline V lookup: CDR1 MDHEN, CDR2 SYDVKM. Trimming at V came to 5 bases and at J to 3 bases, leaving 12 bases not matched to a gene. For the CDR3, the DNA is TGTGCCAGCAGTCTGTGGGGAGGACTAGCGGGAGCTGAAGAGACCCAGTACTTC. The encoded protein is CASSLWGGLAGAEETQYF.

The chain couples TRBV2 to TRBJ1-2, with a weak D call TRBD1 (6 bases). Germline V gene lookup returns CDR1 SNHLY and CDR2 FYNNEI. Trimming stripped 4 bases from V and 7 bases from J, with 19 bases between. The CDR3 has 15 amino acids. CDR3 protein: CASSGVRDNPSGYTF. CDR3 DNA: TGTGCCAGCAGTGGAGTCCGGGACAATCCGAGTGGCTACACCTTC.

The chain combines TRBV27 with TRBJ1-2, with D unclear. Trimming cost V 2 bases and J 6 bases, with 13 bases left between them. The germline V gene encodes CDR1 MNHEY and CDR2 SMNVEV (reference sequence). The CDR3 contains 14 residues. The CDR3 DNA follows: TGTGCCAGCAGTTTACGAGGGCCCCCCGATGGCTACACCTTC. Translation: CASSLRGPPDGYTF.

This clone was detected only once. V usage is TRBV6-1 and J usage is TRBJ2-7; D is uncertain. V lost 1 base and J 0 bases, leaving 13 bases between the germline ends. CDR1 is MNHNS, CDR2 SASEGT, per germline. The CDR3 totals 16 residues. The CDR3 here is CASSEVGRVTSYEQYF. CDR3 in DNA: TGTGCCAGCAGTGAAGTAGGAAGGGTAACCTCCTACGAGCAGTACTTC.